This TCR beta chain was identified in a study of shared clonotypes between healthy human individuals. As for the study in general: Three plates were used per donor for CD4 naive, three for CD4 memory, two for CD8 naive and one for CD8 memory.

The V gene end was trimmed by 5 bases and the J gene end by 0 bases; junction bases not matched to a gene: 11. Germline V gene lookup returns CDR1 SGHTA and CDR2 FQGNSA. The CDR3 has 18 amino acids. Study-level results: In a handful of donors, around 5.5% of naive CD4 clonotypes appeared in common.

Division of CD4+ cells produced a CD45RA+ naive subset and a CD45RA-negative memory subset. This clone came up a few times. As yet, its antigen is unknown. Investigators spread the genomic DNA of each subset evenly over several immunoSEQ plates. Assay used: immunoSEQ multiplex PCR; TCRdb lists only in-frame clones, some missing. The sample records over a million clones, around four fifths being singletons. This receptor was obtained from a man between 18 and 29 years old in good health. V is TRBV7-2 and J is TRBJ2-4; 9 nucleotides align to TRBD2. Source material: memory CD4+ T cells sorted from blood. Subset meaning: CD45RA-negative fraction. The CDR3 region is CASSERASGDLAKNIQYF. The CDR3 bases are TGTGCCAGCAGCGAGCGGGCTAGCGGGGACTTAGCCAAAAACATTCAGTACTTC.